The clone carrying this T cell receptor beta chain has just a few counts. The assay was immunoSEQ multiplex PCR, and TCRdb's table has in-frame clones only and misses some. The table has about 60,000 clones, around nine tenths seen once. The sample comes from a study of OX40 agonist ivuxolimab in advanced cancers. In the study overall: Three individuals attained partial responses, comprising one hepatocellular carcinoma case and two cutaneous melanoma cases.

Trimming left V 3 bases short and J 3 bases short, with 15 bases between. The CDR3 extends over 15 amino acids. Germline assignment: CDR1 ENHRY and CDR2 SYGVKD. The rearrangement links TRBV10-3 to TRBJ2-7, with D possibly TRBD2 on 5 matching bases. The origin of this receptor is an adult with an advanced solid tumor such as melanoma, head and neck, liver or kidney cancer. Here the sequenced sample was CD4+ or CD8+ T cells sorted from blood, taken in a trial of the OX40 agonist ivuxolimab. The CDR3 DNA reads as TGTGCCATCAGTGATGTCCGGGGAAAAGGCTACGAGCAGTACTTC. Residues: CAISDVRGKGYEQYF.